These 5 T cell receptor beta chains share one sample of origin, sequenced in a study of spatial heterogeneity in lung cancer (dated by TCRdb to the late 2010s). Interpreted using the paper, the time point label stands for: sample taken at primary tumor resection. Whole RNA extracted from tumor and nontumor lung tissue, or from cryopreserved PBMC samples, was used for TCR sequencing without cell sorting. Preparation of the library involved 5' RACE. Sequencing instrument: NextSeq 500. TCRdb handled the public reads itself, with Q25 trimming in fastp and clone calling in MiXCR, and kept productive beta chains. Every entry covers one CDR3 protein and lists the most common genes and DNA from its rows. The sample data list tens of thousands of distinct CDR3 sequences, and just under 7% of these were observed just once. The ten largest clones add up to 14% of the sample. Sequencing used PBMCs, obtained at surgery. Source of these receptors: a male donor with early-stage non-small cell lung cancer.

By frequency in the sample, this clonotype is medium-sized. The chain carries TRBV10-3 and TRBJ2-7; either TRBD1 or TRBD2 may supply D (5 bases each). Germline V gene lookup returns CDR1 ENHRY and CDR2 SYGVKD. Deletions cut 2 bases from V and 5 bases from J, with 10 bases between. The CDR3 has 13 amino acids. The CDR3 protein is CAISEGGIDEQYF. The DNA for the CDR3 is TGTGCCATCAGTGAGGGGGGTATCGACGAGCAGTACTTC.

This clonotype has at least ten counts. V usage is TRBV29-1 and J usage is TRBJ2-7; no clear D. The V end lost 5 bases, the J end lost 1 base, and 9 bases lay between the germline ends. Per the germline V gene, CDR1 is SQVTM and CDR2 is ANQGSEA. This CDR3 spans 12 amino acids. This chain's CDR3 is CSVTFVSYEQYF. In DNA, the CDR3 is TGCAGCGTTACCTTTGTTTCCTACGAGCAGTACTTC.

The chain carries TRBV11-2 and TRBJ2-6; 9 bases align to TRBD2. The V and J ends lost 2 bases and 1 base, in that order; junction bases with no gene match: 3. Germline V gene data show CDR1 as SGHAT and CDR2 as FQNNGV. CDR3 size: 17 residues. The DNA for the CDR3 is TGTGCCAGCAGCTTAAATGGACTAGCGTCTGGGGCCAACGTCCTGACTTTC. Protein: CASSLNGLASGANVLTF. The variable domain in full, with the rest retrieved from reference TRBV11-2 and TRBJ2-6, is EAGVAQSPRYKIIEKRQSVAFWCNPISGHATLYWYQQILGQGPKLLIQFQNNGVVDDSQLPKDRFSAERLKGVDSTLKIQPAKLEDSAVYLCASSLNGLASGANVLTFGAGSRLTVL.

This clonotype was counted many times. The chain recombines TRBV12-3 or TRBV12-4 with TRBJ1-1; maybe TRBD1 (6 bases). V dropped 7 bases and J dropped 0 bases, with 9 bases sitting between them. The CDR3 totals 13 residues. DNA of the CDR3: TGTGCCAGCAAAGACAGGCTGAACACTGAAGCTTTCTTT. This codes for CASKDRLNTEAFF.

By share of the sample, this clonotype is medium-sized. The chain is built from TRBV2 and TRBJ2-3; D gene ambiguous. CDR3 length: 11 amino acids. Germline V CDR1 and CDR2: SNHLY, FYNNEI. V was pared by 2 bases and J by 3 bases, with 0 bases between. CDR3 sequence: CASSETDTQYF. CDR3 coding DNA: TGTGCCAGCAGTGAAACAGATACGCAGTATTTT.